This T cell receptor beta chain was identified in a study of blood T cells in healthy people across ages. The germline V gene has CDR1 MGHRA and CDR2 YSYEKL. The CDR3 has 16 residues. Trimming pared 0 bases from V and 7 bases from J, leaving 18 bases between. The sample holds many counts of this clonotype. The use of a sample-barcoded 5' primer and a J-beta primer mix characterized a second PCR of about 7 to 12 cycles. TCRdb analysed the 5' RACE reads with MiXCR anew, one entry per CDR3 protein. Counted here are some 1.6 million distinct CDR3 sequences, almost 35% occurring once; the ten biggest clones make up around 10%.

The clonotype was recovered from a young woman in good health. V usage is TRBV4-1 and J usage is TRBJ1-2, with D tentatively TRBD1 (6 bases). Sample: blood. The CDR3 region has the DNA TGCGCCAGCAGCCAAGACGGACAGACACCAGTATTTGGCTACACCTTC. This sequence encodes CASSQDGQTPVFGYTF.